This T cell receptor (beta chain) comes out of a study of vaccination effects on CD4 cells after COVID-19. General study findings and limits: From healthy vaccinees, only 1 of 255 vaccine-induced clones also reacted to common cold coronaviruses.

The CDR3 covers 13 residues. The V gene lost 5 bases and the J gene lost 5 bases, with 13 bases spanning the gap. Germline CDR1 PRHDT, CDR2 FYEKMQ (reference sequence). Clones were read by immunoSEQ multiplex PCR, and TCRdb kept only the in-frame ones, dropping some. The sample contains 37,000 or so clones, roughly 62% of which appear only once. As to this clone: Its antigen is unknown.

Sequencing followed a ViraFEST assay step that expanded antigen-specific CD4+ T cells with viral peptide pools. Investigators separated out CD4+ T cells once less than 11 days of culture had passed. Previously uninfected by SARS-CoV-2, the vaccine recipients also showed negative nucleocapsid antibodies. Cultures had half their medium replaced with IL-2 medium on days 3 and 7. This receptor was identified in a human donor who received a COVID-19 vaccine. The chain joins TRBV13 to TRBJ2-7; perhaps TRBD1 as D (6 bases). The specimen was CD4+ T cells from PBMCs cultured with HCoV-OC43 spike peptides, collected before COVID-19 vaccination. Subset meaning: HCoV-OC43 spike overlapping peptide pool stimulation. The CDR3: CASSRTGLHEQYF. The CDR3 DNA is TGTGCCAGCAGCCGAACAGGGTTACACGAGCAGTACTTC.